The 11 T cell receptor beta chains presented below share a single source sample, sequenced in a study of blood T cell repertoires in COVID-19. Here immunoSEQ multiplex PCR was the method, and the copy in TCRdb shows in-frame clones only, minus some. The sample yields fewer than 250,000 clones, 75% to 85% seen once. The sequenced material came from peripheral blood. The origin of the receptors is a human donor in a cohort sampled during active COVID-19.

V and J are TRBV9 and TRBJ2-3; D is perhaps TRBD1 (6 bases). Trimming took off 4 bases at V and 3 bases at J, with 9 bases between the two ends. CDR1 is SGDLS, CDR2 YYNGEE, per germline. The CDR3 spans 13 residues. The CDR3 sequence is CASSKQGTDTQYF. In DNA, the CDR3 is TGTGCCAGCAGCAAACAGGGTACAGATACGCAGTATTTT.

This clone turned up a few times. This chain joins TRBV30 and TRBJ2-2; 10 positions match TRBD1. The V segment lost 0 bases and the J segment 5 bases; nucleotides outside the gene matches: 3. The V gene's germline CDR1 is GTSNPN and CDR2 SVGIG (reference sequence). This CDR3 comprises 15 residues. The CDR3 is CAWSVGQGWTGELFF. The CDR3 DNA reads TGTGCCTGGAGTGTGGGACAGGGGTGGACCGGGGAGCTGTTTTTT.

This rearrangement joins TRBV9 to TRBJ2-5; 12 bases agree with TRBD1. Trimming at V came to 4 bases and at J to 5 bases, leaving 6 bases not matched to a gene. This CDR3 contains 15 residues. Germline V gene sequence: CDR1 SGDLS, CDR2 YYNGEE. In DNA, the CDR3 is TGTGCCAGCAGCTTCCGGGACAGGGGGCGTGAGACCCAGTACTTC. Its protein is CASSFRDRGRETQYF.

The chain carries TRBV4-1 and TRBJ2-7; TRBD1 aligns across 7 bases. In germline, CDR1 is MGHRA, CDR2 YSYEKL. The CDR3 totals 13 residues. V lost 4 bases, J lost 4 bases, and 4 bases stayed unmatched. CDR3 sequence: CASSLNRGYEQYF. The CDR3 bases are TGCGCCAGCAGCCTTAACAGGGGATACGAGCAGTACTTC.

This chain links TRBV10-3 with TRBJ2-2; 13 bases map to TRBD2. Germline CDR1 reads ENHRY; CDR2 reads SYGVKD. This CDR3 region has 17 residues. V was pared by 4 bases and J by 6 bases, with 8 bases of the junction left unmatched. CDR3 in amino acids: CAISGTSGRRWAGELFF. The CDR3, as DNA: TGTGCCATCAGTGGGACTAGCGGGAGAAGATGGGCCGGGGAGCTGTTTTTT.

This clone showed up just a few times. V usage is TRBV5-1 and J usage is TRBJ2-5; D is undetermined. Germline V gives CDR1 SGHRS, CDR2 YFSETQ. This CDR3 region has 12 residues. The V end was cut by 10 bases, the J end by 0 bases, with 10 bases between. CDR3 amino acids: CAAGTNQETQYF. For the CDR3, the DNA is TGCGCCGCAGGCACGAACCAAGAGACCCAGTACTTC. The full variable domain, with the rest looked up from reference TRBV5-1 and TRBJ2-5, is KAGVTQTPRYLIKTRGQQVTLSCSPISGHRSVSWYQQTPGQGLQFLFEYFSETQRNKGNFPGRFSGRQFSNSRSEMNVSTLELGDSALYLCAAGTNQETQYFGPGTRLLVL.

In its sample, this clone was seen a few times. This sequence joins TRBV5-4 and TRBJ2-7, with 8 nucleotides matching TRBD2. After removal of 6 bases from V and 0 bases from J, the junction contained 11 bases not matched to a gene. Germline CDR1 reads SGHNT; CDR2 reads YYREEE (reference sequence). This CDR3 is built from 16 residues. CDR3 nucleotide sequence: TGTGCCAGCACCTTAGCTACTAGCGGTTACTCCTACGAGCAGTACTTC. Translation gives CASTLATSGYSYEQYF.

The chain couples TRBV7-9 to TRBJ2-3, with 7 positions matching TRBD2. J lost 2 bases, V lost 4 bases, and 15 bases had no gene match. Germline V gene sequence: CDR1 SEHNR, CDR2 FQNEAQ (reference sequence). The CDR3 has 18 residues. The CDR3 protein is CASSSATPGGSFTDTQYF. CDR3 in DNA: TGTGCCAGCAGCTCCGCAACTCCGGGGGGATCGTTCACAGATACGCAGTATTTT.

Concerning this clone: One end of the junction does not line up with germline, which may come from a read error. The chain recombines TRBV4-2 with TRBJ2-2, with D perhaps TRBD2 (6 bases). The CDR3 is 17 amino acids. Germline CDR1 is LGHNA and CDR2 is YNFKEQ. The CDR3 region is CASRQDRASDGTGELFF. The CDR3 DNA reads TGTGCCAGCAGACAAGATAGAGCTAGCGACGGCACCGGGGAGCTGTTTTTT.

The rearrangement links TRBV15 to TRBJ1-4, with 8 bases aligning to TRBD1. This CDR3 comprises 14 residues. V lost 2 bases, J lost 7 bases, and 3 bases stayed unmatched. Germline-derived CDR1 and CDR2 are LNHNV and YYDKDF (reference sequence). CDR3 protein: CATSRNRGSEKLFF. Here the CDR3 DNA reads TGTGCCACCAGCAGAAACAGGGGGAGTGAAAAACTGTTTTTT.

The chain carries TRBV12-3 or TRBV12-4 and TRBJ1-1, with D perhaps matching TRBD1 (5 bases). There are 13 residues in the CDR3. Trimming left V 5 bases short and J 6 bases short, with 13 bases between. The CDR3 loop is CASSLTPTAEAFF. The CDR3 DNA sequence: TGTGCCAGCAGTCTTACGCCGACAGCTGAAGCTTTCTTT.